Listed below are T cell receptor beta chains from one sample, sequenced in a study of cytomegalovirus exposure and HLA in healthy donors. Assay: immunoSEQ multiplex PCR; the TCRdb copy retains only in-frame clones and omits some. The repertoire holds under 200,000 clones, with 75% to 85% as singletons. Sample: PBMCs. These TCRs come from a woman under 30 in good health and CMV-seronegative. Each CDR3 is given with its conserved first and last residue. The D gene is left open where the match is weak. Rows may omit the clone size; those that give it use once, few, many or a size class.

j_call clone_size v_call d_call cdr3_nt cdr3_aa
TRBJ2-7 once TRBV6-1 NA TGTGCCAGCAGTGACAGGTGGTACTCCTACGAGCAGTACTTC CASSDRWYSYEQYF
TRBJ2-5 NA TRBV11-2 TRBD2 TGTGCCAGCAGCTTAGATGGTCTAGCGGGCCGGGGGACCCAGTACTTC CASSLDGLAGRGTQYF
TRBJ1-3 NA TRBV18 NA TGTGCCAGCTCACCACGGTCCGGGGATTTCTCCGGAAACACCATATATTTT CASSPRSGDFSGNTIYF
TRBJ1-1 NA TRBV19 NA TGTGCCAGTAGTACCACAGGGAACACTGAAGCTTTCTTT CASSTTGNTEAFF
TRBJ1-1 NA TRBV5-6 NA TGTGCCAGCAGTCAGGGGCAGACGAACACTGAAGCTTTCTTT CASSQGQTNTEAFF
TRBJ2-1 NA TRBV14 TRBD1 TGTGCCAGCAGTCCGGGGACAGGACAACCCTACAATGAGCAGTTCTTC CASSPGTGQPYNEQFF
TRBJ1-5 NA TRBV4-1 NA TGCGCCAGCAGCCAGGGATGGACAGTTGATCAGCCCCAGCATTTT CASSQGWTVDQPQHF
TRBJ1-2 NA TRBV27 NA TGTGCCAGCAGTTTCGCGGGAACGACGAACTATGGCTACACCTTC CASSFAGTTNYGYTF
TRBJ1-1 NA TRBV6-5 TRBD1 TGTGCCAGCTGTGGCTGGACAGGGCACACTGAAGCTTTCTTT CASCGWTGHTEAFF
TRBJ1-1 NA TRBV7-9 NA TGTGCCAGCAGCGCCCGGGTGACTGAAGCTTTCTTT CASSARVTEAFF
TRBJ1-1 NA TRBV6-4 NA TGTGCCAGCACCTACTTGGGGGCGGACACTGAAGCTTTCTTT CASTYLGADTEAFF